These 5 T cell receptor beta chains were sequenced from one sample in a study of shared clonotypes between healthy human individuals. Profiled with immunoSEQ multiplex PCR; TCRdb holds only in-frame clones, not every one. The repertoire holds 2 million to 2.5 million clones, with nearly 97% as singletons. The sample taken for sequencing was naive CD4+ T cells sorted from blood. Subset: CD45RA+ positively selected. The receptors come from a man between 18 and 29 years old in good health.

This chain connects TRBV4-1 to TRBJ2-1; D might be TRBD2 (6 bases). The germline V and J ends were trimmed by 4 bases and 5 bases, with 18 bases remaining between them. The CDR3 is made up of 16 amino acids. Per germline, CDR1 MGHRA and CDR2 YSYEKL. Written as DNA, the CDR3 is TGCGCCAGCAGCCCAACCAGACTAGTCACCCACAATGAGCAGTTCTTC. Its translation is CASSPTRLVTHNEQFF.

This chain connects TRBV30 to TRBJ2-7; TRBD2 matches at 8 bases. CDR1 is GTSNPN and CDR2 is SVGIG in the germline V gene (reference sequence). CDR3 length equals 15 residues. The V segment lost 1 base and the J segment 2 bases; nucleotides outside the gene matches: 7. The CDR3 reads CAWSDGAGGPYEQYF. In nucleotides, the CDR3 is TGTGCCTGGAGTGACGGGGCGGGAGGACCCTACGAGCAGTACTTC. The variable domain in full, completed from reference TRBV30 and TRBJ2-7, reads SQTIHQWPATLVQPVGSPLSLECTVEGTSNPNLYWYRQAAGRGLQLLFYSVGIGQISSEVPQNLSASRPQDRQFILSSKKLLLSDSGFYLCAWSDGAGGPYEQYFGPGTRLTVT.

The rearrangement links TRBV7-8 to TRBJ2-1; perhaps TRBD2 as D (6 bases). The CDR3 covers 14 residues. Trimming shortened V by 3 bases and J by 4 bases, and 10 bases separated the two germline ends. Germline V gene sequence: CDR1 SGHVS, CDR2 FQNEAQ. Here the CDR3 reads CASSFGLLYNEQFF. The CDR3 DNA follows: TGTGCCAGCAGCTTTGGACTATTGTACAATGAGCAGTTCTTC.

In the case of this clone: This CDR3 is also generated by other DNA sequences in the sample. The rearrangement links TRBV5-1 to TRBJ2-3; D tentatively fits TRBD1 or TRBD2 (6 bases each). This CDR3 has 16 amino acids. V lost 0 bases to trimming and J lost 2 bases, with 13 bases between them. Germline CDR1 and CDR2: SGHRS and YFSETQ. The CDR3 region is CASSLAGGLITDTQYF. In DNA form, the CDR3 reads TGCGCCAGCAGCTTGGCCGGGGGCCTAATCACAGATACGCAGTATTTT.

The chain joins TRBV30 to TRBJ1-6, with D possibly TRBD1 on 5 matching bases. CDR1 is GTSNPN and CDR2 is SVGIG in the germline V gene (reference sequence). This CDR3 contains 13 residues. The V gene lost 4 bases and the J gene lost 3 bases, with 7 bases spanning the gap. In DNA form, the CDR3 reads TGTGCCTGGACCGACAGCTATAATTCACCCCTCCACTTT. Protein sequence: CAWTDSYNSPLHF.